This T cell receptor beta chain was captured by sequencing in a study of human T cells and chemical hapten exposure (dated by TCRdb to the early 2020s). About the study as a whole: For sensitization, 2% DPC in acetone was applied to an approximately 2 cm by approximately 2 cm area of upper inner arm skin. Weekly therapeutic DPC doses were additionally applied to the scalp of patients throughout the roughly 23-week study period. Patch testing was done on the upper back using Finn chambers containing 0.01% DPC, and results were scored after 6 days according to International Contact Dermatitis Research Group standards. The patient cohort, mostly female, included alopecia areata with under or over 50% scalp involvement, alopecia totalis and alopecia universalis. The libraries were sequenced as a pool, and the TCR yield per sample differed mostly because of small variations in library volumes within the pool. The study tracked peripheral blood TCR repertoire changes in vivo during primary and secondary sensitization to the hapten diphenylcyclopropenone (DPC) in alopecia patients. Blood was sampled from patients pre-sensitization (week 0) and at 2, 6 and about 24 weeks after DPC sensitization. Twenty-nine alopecia patients provided blood for TCR sequencing at one to four time points (pre-sensitization, 2, 6 and 24 weeks).

What the research found in general, with its limitations: Alopecia, a presumed autoimmune disease, was present in all patients, so the immune response of the patients might differ from that of healthy individuals. A positive correlation was found between the number of PT1 expanded TCRs and patch test score, with significance reached at thresholds 8, 16 and 32 but not 4. Significantly more large CDR3 similarity clusters were formed by expanded TCRs than by pre-sensitization or healthy control sets, consistent with antigen-driven responses. Repeated subsampling changed both the strength of the expansion versus patch-test correlation and the threshold at which the correlation became significant. DPC sensitization did not change the number of TCRs with a frequency above 1 in 1000, and there was no evidence of changes in global repertoire structure.

Library construction relied on RACE. Sequenced using a NextSeq 500. During library preparation, unique molecular identifiers were attached to individual cDNA molecules so that TCRs could be counted in a quantitative, reproducible way. From each blood RNA sample, both TCR alpha and TCR beta chains were sequenced. In the authors' own workflow: The median number of TCRs per sample was some 100,000, ranging from roughly 23,224 to 690,600. V, J and CDR3 annotation of the TCR reads was carried out using the Decombinator software suite. Every sample was subsampled to the same number of TCRs (28,000) for the PS versus PT1 abundance plots. TCRs were defined as expanded if absent before sensitization and observed at least eight times at the 2-week time point. TCRdb trimmed the raw reads at Q25, called clones with MiXCR and kept productive beta chains. Rows matching on CDR3 protein sequence are summarized as one entry with the most common DNA and genes. These V and J calls rely on TCRdb rather than the paper's analysis. This sample comprises 70,000 or so distinct CDR3 sequences, over 8.5% of them detected only once. The ten largest clones take up roughly 1.5% of the sample.

This clonotype has more than one count but fewer than ten. Its antigen is unknown. No qualities accompany the bases; no much larger clone lies one base away. The label giving this sample's time point can be read as: patch test 3, about 24 weeks after DPC sensitization. According to the study, the label for this sample's treatment or condition signals: therapeutic diphenylcyclopropenone sensitization with weekly scalp DPC. At every patch-test visit, the blood draw took place before the patch test was put on. Eligible patients were aged 18 to 70, diagnosed with alopecia, deemed suitable for DPC therapy, and excluded if pregnant. Total RNA was extracted from unfractionated whole blood collected in Tempus Blood RNA tubes. This TCR came from a woman aged 45-65 years with alopecia areata. Some clones in this sample may be carry-over from other donors' samples. The sequencing here drew on whole blood, taken in connection with sensitization to the hapten diphenylcyclopropenone (DPC).

This receptor carries the CDR3 CASSPYPGQMNTEAFF. The DNA sequence follows: TGTGCCAGCAGCCCATACCCGGGACAGATGAACACTGAAGCTTTCTTT. Recombination linked TRBV3-1 to TRBJ1-1; the central 7 bases match TRBD1. Germline trimming amounts to 4 bases on V and 0 bases on J, with 8 as the count of junction bases outside the gene matches. Reading from cysteine to phenylalanine, the CDR3 counts 16 amino acids. Only CDR3 DNA remains: 48 bases, in frame from the first base. Reading the germline V gene (reference sequence) gives CDR1 LGHDT and CDR2 YNNKEL.